The 8 T cell receptor beta chains reported below all come from one sample, sequenced in a study of T-cell reconstitution after alpha-beta-depleted transplantation in children. A TCRbeta library incorporating unique molecular identifiers was prepared. Using its own MiXCR run on the PCR reads, TCRdb lists one record per CDR3 protein. This sample has more than 400,000 distinct CDR3 sequences, with roughly 11% found just once. Sequences were derived from PBMCs, mostly from graft donor cells, sampled 180 days after TCRalphabeta/CD19-depleted stem cell transplant. The source is a female patient aged 2-9 years who had a stem cell transplant for aplastic anemia, so the T cells may come from the graft donor.

The gene calls are TRBV20-1 and TRBJ1-2; a possible D gene is TRBD1 (5 bases). With 0 bases removed from V and 0 bases from J, the gap between germline ends came to 20 bases. The germline gives CDR1 DFQATT, CDR2 SNEGSKA (reference sequence). The CDR3 spans 18 residues. CDR3 nucleotide sequence: TGCAGTGCTAGAGATTGGGCCGAACCGGGACCTCCTAACTATGGCTACACCTTC. Protein product: CSARDWAEPGPPNYGYTF.

This clonotype was counted between two and nine times. This chain links TRBV5-6 with TRBJ2-2; D is unresolved. This CDR3 region has 16 residues. With 0 bases removed from V and 0 bases from J, the gap between germline ends came to 9 bases. The germline gives CDR1 SGHDT, CDR2 YYEEEE. CDR3 residues: CASSLEPPANTGELFF. CDR3 sequence (DNA): TGTGCCAGCAGCTTGGAACCACCGGCGAACACCGGGGAGCTGTTTTTT. Drawing the rest from reference TRBV5-6 and TRBJ2-2, the complete variable domain is DAGVTQSPTHLIKTRGQQVTLRCSPKSGHDTVSWYQQALGQGPQFIFQYYEEEERQRGNFPDRFSGHQFPNYSSELNVNALLLGDSALYLCASSLEPPANTGELFFGEGSRLTVL.

This rearrangement joins TRBV15 to TRBJ2-2; D tentatively reads TRBD1 or TRBD2 (5 bases each). The ends were cut back, 3 bases at V and 0 bases at J, with 17 bases in the middle. The CDR3 is 18 residues long. CDR1 and CDR2 (germline): LNHNV, YYDKDF (reference sequence). The CDR3, as DNA: TGTGCCACCAGCAGGGAAGCCTGGGGACGGTCGAACACCGGGGAGCTGTTTTTT. It encodes CATSREAWGRSNTGELFF.

V gene TRBV6-2 or TRBV6-3 combines with J gene TRBJ1-1; D not certain. CDR1 is MNHEY and CDR2 is SVGEGT in the germline V gene. V gave up 0 bases and J gave up 8 bases, with 4 bases separating them. CDR3 size: 11 residues. The CDR3 DNA sequence: TGTGCCAGCAGTTACTCGTTGGAAGCTTTCTTT. Translated, it gives CASSYSLEAFF.

The CDR3 loop reads CASTYAGGSQPQHF. CDR3 nucleotide sequence: TGTGCCAGCACCTACGCAGGGGGAAGTCAGCCCCAGCATTTT. The genes are TRBV6-2 or TRBV6-3 and TRBJ1-5; 7 bases line up with TRBD1. The CDR3 spans 14 residues. The J segment lost 6 bases and the V segment lost 7 bases, leaving 9 bases of the junction unmatched. CDR1 and CDR2 (germline): MNHEY, SVGEGT.

This clonotype was seen more than once but under ten times. This chain links TRBV28 with TRBJ2-1, with a tentative D call TRBD2 (6 bases). Germline V gene sequence: CDR1 MDHEN, CDR2 SYDVKM. This CDR3 has 15 amino acids. V lost 3 bases, J lost 6 bases, and 15 bases lay in between. For the CDR3, the DNA is TGTGCCAGCAGTTTGGGAGTCGGGAGCGCCAATGAGCAGTTCTTC. Translating it yields CASSLGVGSANEQFF. The full variable domain, with the rest looked up from reference TRBV28 and TRBJ2-1, is DVKVTQSSRYLVKRTGEKVFLECVQDMDHENMFWYRQDPGLGLRLIYFSYDVKMKEKGDIPEGYSVSREKKERFSLILESASTNQTSMYLCASSLGVGSANEQFFGPGTRLTVL.

J is TRBJ2-7 and V is TRBV2, with D possibly matching TRBD1 (5 bases). V dropped 2 bases and J dropped 5 bases, with 16 bases sitting between them. CDR3 length: 15 residues. Germline CDR1 reads SNHLY; CDR2 reads FYNNEI. The CDR3 DNA reads as TGTGCCAGCAGTGAAATGTTCCAGGGATCGAACGAGCAGTACTTC. As protein: CASSEMFQGSNEQYF.

The CDR3 DNA reads as TGTGCCAGCAGCGTGCCAGGGGCTCCCTCTGGGGCCAACGTCCTGACTTTC. It yields the protein CASSVPGAPSGANVLTF. The rearrangement joins TRBV9 to TRBJ2-6; weak D call: TRBD1 (6 bases). The germline V gene has CDR1 SGDLS and CDR2 YYNGEE. CDR3 length: 17 amino acids. Trimming took 2 bases from V and 0 from J, leaving 12 bases between them.